The clone carrying this T cell receptor beta chain occurred many times. These data belong to a study of T-cell memory formation after mild COVID-19. V lost 6 bases and J lost 0, with 12 bases in between. There are 14 residues in the CDR3. TCR alpha and TCR beta cDNA libraries carrying sample barcodes and UMIs were produced by 5'RACE using constant-segment primers. MiXCR, run by TCRdb on the 5' RACE reads, gives a single entry per CDR3 protein. The sample lists hundreds of thousands of distinct CDR3 sequences; 20% to 25% were seen once. Material: PBMCs or a T cell subset sorted from them (not recorded which). The TCR sequence derives from an adult woman who had mild COVID-19 (a few samples of this study predate the infection). Cell type and time point are not known. The chain recombines TRBV12-3 or TRBV12-4 with TRBJ2-7; D possibly matches TRBD1 or TRBD2 (5 bases each). This CDR3 reads CASSLGPSSYEQYF. In DNA, the CDR3 is TGTGCCAGCAGCCTGGGACCGAGCTCCTACGAGCAGTACTTC.